These 29 T cell receptor beta chains were all obtained from the same sample, sequenced in a study of blood T cell repertoires in COVID-19. The method was immunoSEQ multiplex PCR; TCRdb's version includes in-frame clones alone and lacks a portion of them. The sample lists about 240,000 clones, roughly 80% occurring once. The sample consisted of peripheral blood. All receptors come from a young woman with acute or convalescent COVID-19.

This clone was counted only a few times. CDR3 region: CASSSGHLSNQPQHF. In DNA, the CDR3 is TGTGCCAGCAGCTCTGGACATCTTAGCAATCAGCCCCAGCATTTT. The chain carries TRBV11-2 and TRBJ1-5; D possibly corresponds to TRBD1 (5 bases). Trimming cost V 4 bases and J 0 bases, with 10 bases left between them. Germline V gives CDR1 SGHAT, CDR2 FQNNGV. The CDR3 spans 15 residues.

This chain joins TRBV9 and TRBJ2-1; TRBD2 matches 12 bases. This CDR3 region has 20 residues. V lost 0 bases and J lost 4; bases outside the gene matches: 14. Germline V gives CDR1 SGDLS, CDR2 YYNGEE. CDR3 DNA: TGTGCCAGCAGCGTAGGGGTGGGGACTAGCGGGCTGAGGGCGTACAATGAGCAGTTCTTC. As protein: CASSVGVGTSGLRAYNEQFF.

The J gene is TRBJ1-2, the V gene TRBV6-5; the D gene is possibly TRBD1 (5 bases). CDR3 size: 15 residues. Germline loops: CDR1 MNHEY, CDR2 SVGAGI. Trimming took off 7 bases at V and 6 bases at J, with 21 bases between the two ends. Here the CDR3 DNA reads TGTGCCAGCACCCCCGGGCAGGGTGAAGGGGATGGCTACACCTTC. Translating it yields CASTPGQGEGDGYTF.

The rearrangement links TRBV6-2 or TRBV6-3 to TRBJ2-1; 11 nucleotides match TRBD2. This CDR3 comprises 17 residues. Trimming at V came to 6 bases and at J to 7 bases, leaving 14 bases not matched to a gene. The germline V gene encodes CDR1 MNHEY and CDR2 SVGEGT. The CDR3: CASRPTLAGGPRNEQFF. In DNA form, the CDR3 reads TGTGCCAGCAGGCCTACCTTAGCGGGAGGGCCTCGGAATGAGCAGTTCTTC.

This chain links TRBV5-1 with TRBJ1-3; unclear D gene. Germline values: CDR1 SGHRS, CDR2 YFSETQ. V was shortened by 1 base and J by 0 bases, with 11 bases between the two germline ends. The CDR3 consists of 16 residues. The CDR3 loop is CASSLYPGNSGNTIYF. The CDR3, as DNA: TGCGCCAGCAGCTTGTATCCGGGGAACTCTGGAAACACCATATATTTT.

The chain carries TRBV12-2 and TRBJ2-5; the D call of TRBD2 is as the table states it, not checked on the DNA. TRBV12-2 constitutes a pseudogene. The CDR3 has 13 residues. CDR3 nucleotide sequence: TGTGCAAGTCGCAGGGAGGGCCCGGAGACCCAGTACTTC. It codes for CASRREGPETQYF.

This sequence joins TRBV4-3 and TRBJ1-6; D uncertain. Germline loops: CDR1 LGHNA, CDR2 YSLEER. V lost 0 bases to trimming and J lost 10 bases, with 19 bases between them. The CDR3 loop spans 17 amino acids. The CDR3 spells CASSQDTSAKGGSPLHF. DNA of the CDR3: TGCGCCAGCAGCCAAGATACCTCGGCCAAGGGAGGGTCACCCCTCCACTTT.

V and J are TRBV5-6 and TRBJ2-7, with D perhaps matching TRBD2 (8 bases). The germline gives CDR1 SGHDT, CDR2 YYEEEE. Trimming took 10 bases from V and 2 from J, leaving 34 bases between them. The CDR3 has 19 residues. CDR3 bases: TGTGCCCGCCGCGGGGGGCCCGGGGCAGGGGGTAGCCCCGCCTACGAGCAGTACTTC. It encodes CARRGGPGAGGSPAYEQYF.

This clone was recorded once. The CDR3 protein is CASSLREGYNEQFF. The CDR3 coding sequence is TGTGCCAGCAGCTTGCGGGAGGGGTACAATGAGCAGTTCTTC. The chain links TRBV11-3 to TRBJ2-1; 9 bases line up with TRBD2. V was clipped by 3 bases and J by 4 bases; unmatched bases: 1. The CDR3 length is 14 residues. CDR1 SGHNT and CDR2 YENEEA come from the germline V gene.

The J gene is TRBJ2-1, the V gene TRBV19; 10 positions match TRBD2. V was pared by 6 bases and J by 8 bases, with 10 bases of the junction left unmatched. Germline-derived CDR1 and CDR2 are LNHDA and SQIVND (reference sequence). The CDR3 covers 15 residues. CDR3 nucleotide sequence: TGTGCCAGTAGCCCACTAGCGGGACTATACCATGAGCAGTTCTTC. This gives the protein CASSPLAGLYHEQFF.

The V and J genes are TRBV7-2 and TRBJ1-6; D is possibly TRBD1 (5 bases). V dropped 5 bases and J dropped 6 bases, with 17 bases sitting between them. CDR3 length: 16 amino acids. The germline V gene has CDR1 SGHTA and CDR2 FQGNSA. CDR3 DNA: TGTGCCAGCAGCCCTCCAGGGATTTTGGGTAATTCACCCCTCCACTTT. Protein: CASSPPGILGNSPLHF. The complete variable domain, with remaining parts taken from reference TRBV7-2 and TRBJ1-6, reads GAGVSQSPSNKVTEKGKDVELRCDPISGHTALYWYRQSLGQGLEFLIYFQGNSAPDKSGLPSDRFSAERTGGSVSTLTIQRTQQEDSAVYLCASSPPGILGNSPLHFGNGTRLTVT.

This sequence joins TRBV2 and TRBJ1-2; D call uncertain. Germline values: CDR1 SNHLY, CDR2 FYNNEI. The CDR3 loop spans 12 amino acids. V was trimmed by 7 bases and J by 6 bases, leaving 12 bases between them. CDR3 region: CASTGIADGYTF. In nucleotides, the CDR3 is TGTGCCAGCACCGGGATTGCGGATGGCTACACCTTC.

This clone was counted only a few times. This chain connects TRBV6-5 to TRBJ2-7, with 8 bases matching TRBD1. This CDR3 is 14 amino acids long. Germline assignment: CDR1 MNHEY and CDR2 SVGAGI. After removal of 6 bases from V and 3 bases from J, the junction contained 7 bases not matched to a gene. CDR3 nucleotides: TGTGCCAGCAGCCTGACAGGGGAGAACTACGAGCAGTACTTC. It yields the protein CASSLTGENYEQYF.

This sequence joins TRBV27 and TRBJ2-1, with a possible D match to TRBD1 (5 bases). CDR3 length: 14 residues. V gave up 5 bases and J gave up 8 bases, with 16 bases separating them. CDR1 MNHEY and CDR2 SMNVEV come from the germline V gene (reference sequence). DNA for the CDR3: TGTGCCAGCAGTCCCACACAGGACCCACATGAGCAGTTCTTC. Translation gives CASSPTQDPHEQFF.

The chain links TRBV10-2 to TRBJ1-6, with TRBD1 matching 7 bases. V was clipped by 6 bases and J by 7 bases; unmatched bases: 6. CDR3 length: 14 residues. Per germline, CDR1 WSHSY and CDR2 SAAADI. Here the CDR3 DNA reads TGCGCCAGCAGCGCGACAGGGAGGAATTCACCCCTCCACTTT. Its protein product is CASSATGRNSPLHF.

The gene calls are TRBV11-2 and TRBJ2-1; 9 bases are a match to TRBD1. The CDR3 has 18 amino acids. V was clipped by 1 base and J by 6 bases; unmatched bases: 13. The germline CDR1 and CDR2 sequences are SGHAT and FQNNGV. The CDR3, as DNA: TGTGCCAGCAGCTTAGTATTGGGCCCGGGACAGGGTTTCAATGAGCAGTTCTTC. Translation gives CASSLVLGPGQGFNEQFF. Filled out from reference TRBV11-2 and TRBJ2-1, the complete variable domain reads EAGVAQSPRYKIIEKRQSVAFWCNPISGHATLYWYQQILGQGPKLLIQFQNNGVVDDSQLPKDRFSAERLKGVDSTLKIQPAKLEDSAVYLCASSLVLGPGQGFNEQFFGPGTRLTVL.

The chain joins TRBV5-6 to TRBJ2-5, with 9 bases that match TRBD1. V shed 4 bases and J 1 base; nucleotides not matched to a gene: 8. In germline, CDR1 is SGHDT, CDR2 YYEEEE. The CDR3 covers 16 residues. The CDR3 sequence: CASSEVGQGIQETQYF. The CDR3 DNA is TGTGCCAGCAGCGAGGTGGGACAGGGTATCCAAGAGACCCAGTACTTC.

CDR3 sequence (DNA): TGCGCCAGCAGCCAAGTGGGGGCCATCAAGCAAGCTTTCTTT. Its protein is CASSQVGAIKQAFF. V and J are TRBV4-3 and TRBJ1-1; D possibly corresponds to TRBD1 (6 bases). The germline V gene encodes CDR1 LGHNA and CDR2 YSLEER. The V and J ends lost 1 base and 9 bases respectively, with 15 bases between them. The CDR3 length is 14 residues.

CDR3 in amino acids: CASSLGATLGTQYF. The CDR3 nucleotides are TGTGCCAGCAGCCTAGGTGCGACGCTGGGGACCCAGTACTTC. The chain has TRBV5-6 and TRBJ2-5; D gene uncertain. V lost 4 bases and J lost 7, with 17 bases in between. Germline V gives CDR1 SGHDT, CDR2 YYEEEE. The CDR3 spans 14 residues.

The V call is TRBV28, the J call TRBJ2-5, with D tentatively TRBD2 (6 bases). The CDR3 runs to 11 residues. The germline V gene has CDR1 MDHEN and CDR2 SYDVKM. Trimming stripped 3 bases from V and 7 bases from J, with 6 bases between. The DNA for the CDR3 is TGTGCCAGCAGTTTCGGGGGGACCCAGTACTTC. Translated: CASSFGGTQYF. The full variable domain, rest sourced from reference TRBV28 and TRBJ2-5, is DVKVTQSSRYLVKRTGEKVFLECVQDMDHENMFWYRQDPGLGLRLIYFSYDVKMKEKGDIPEGYSVSREKKERFSLILESASTNQTSMYLCASSFGGTQYFGPGTRLLVL.

The genes are TRBV7-8 and TRBJ2-1; 9 bases are a match to TRBD2. Trimming removed 5 bases from V and 5 bases from J; junction bases left unmatched: 10. The CDR3 extends over 16 amino acids. The germline gives CDR1 SGHVS, CDR2 FQNEAQ. CDR3 sequence reads: CASSAPTSGVDNEQFF. The CDR3 DNA reads as TGTGCCAGCAGCGCGCCGACTAGCGGCGTTGACAATGAGCAGTTCTTC.

V gene TRBV7-9 combines with J gene TRBJ2-2, with 7 positions matching TRBD2. Per the germline V gene, CDR1 is SEHNR and CDR2 is FQNEAQ (reference sequence). Trimming cost V 6 bases and J 6 bases; bases outside gene matches: 13. This CDR3 comprises 16 residues. As DNA, the CDR3 is TGTGCCAGCAGGACAACGGGGCGGGGGACGGCCGGGGAGCTGTTTTTT. Its protein product is CASRTTGRGTAGELFF.

CDR3 in amino acids: CASIWDRGPEAQYF. CDR3 in DNA: TGTGCCAGCATCTGGGACAGGGGCCCCGAGGCCCAGTACTTC. This chain joins TRBV2 and TRBJ2-5, with TRBD1 matching over 10 bases. From germline, CDR1 is SNHLY and CDR2 FYNNEI. V trimming: 7 bases; J trimming: 9 bases; junction bases outside the gene matches: 11. The CDR3 totals 14 residues.

The rearrangement joins TRBV11-2 to TRBJ2-5; D is perhaps TRBD2 (5 bases). V dropped 5 bases and J dropped 3 bases, with 13 bases sitting between them. Germline loops: CDR1 SGHAT, CDR2 FQNNGV. CDR3 length equals 14 residues. The CDR3 here is CASSAGPSKETQYF. The CDR3 nucleotides are TGTGCCAGCAGCGCAGGCCCTAGCAAAGAGACCCAGTACTTC.

This clone turned up a few times. This chain uses TRBV27 with TRBJ1-3; 8 bases agree with TRBD1. With V trimmed by 0 bases and J by 3 bases, 1 base remained unmatched. Germline V gene sequence: CDR1 MNHEY, CDR2 SMNVEV (reference sequence). The CDR3 is 15 residues long. The CDR3 coding sequence is TGTGCCAGCAGTTTATCGACAGGGGATGGAAACACCATATATTTT. It is translated as CASSLSTGDGNTIYF.

This clone showed up just a few times. J is TRBJ2-7 and V is TRBV4-1; maybe TRBD2 (5 bases). V dropped 3 bases and J dropped 0 bases, with 15 bases sitting between them. In germline, CDR1 is MGHRA, CDR2 YSYEKL. The CDR3 runs to 16 residues. The CDR3 sequence is CASSQESGVSSYEQYF. Here the CDR3 DNA reads TGCGCCAGCAGCCAGGAGAGCGGTGTCAGCTCCTACGAGCAGTACTTC.

The chain carries TRBV25-1 and TRBJ1-2; 7 bases are shared with TRBD1. Per the germline V gene, CDR1 is MGHDK and CDR2 is SYGVNS. Trimming cost V 7 bases and J 6 bases; bases outside gene matches: 23. The CDR3 runs to 18 residues. DNA of the CDR3: TGTGCCAGCAAAAGTCCTAGCTGGGGTGACGGGACAGCGGATGGCTACACCTTC. Its protein product is CASKSPSWGDGTADGYTF.

This clone was picked up a small number of times. The V and J genes are TRBV5-1 and TRBJ2-3; D gene unclear. The germline gives CDR1 SGHRS, CDR2 YFSETQ. The CDR3 has 15 amino acids. Trimming shortened V by 4 bases and J by 1 base, and 13 bases separated the two germline ends. The CDR3 sequence: CASSPFTLGTDTQYF. CDR3 in DNA: TGCGCCAGCAGCCCGTTTACTTTGGGCACAGATACGCAGTATTTT.

The rearrangement uses TRBV5-1 and TRBJ2-3, with 10 nucleotides matching TRBD2. V was pared by 5 bases and J by 0 bases, with 12 bases of the junction left unmatched. This CDR3 comprises 18 residues. Germline CDR1 is SGHRS and CDR2 is YFSETQ. CDR3 loop: CASSPWGGTSDSTDTQYF. The CDR3, as DNA: TGCGCCAGCAGTCCTTGGGGGGGGACTAGCGACAGCACAGATACGCAGTATTTT. Variable domain in full (rest from reference TRBV5-1 and TRBJ2-3): KAGVTQTPRYLIKTRGQQVTLSCSPISGHRSVSWYQQTPGQGLQFLFEYFSETQRNKGNFPGRFSGRQFSNSRSEMNVSTLELGDSALYLCASSPWGGTSDSTDTQYFGPGTRLTVL.